The rows below give T cell receptor beta chains drawn from one sample of a study of T cell responses to AZD1222 COVID-19 vaccine. TCRdb's copy holds only in-frame clones and misses some; the assay was immunoSEQ multiplex PCR. The sample consists of 60,000 to 90,000 clones, more than 60% of them appearing once. Sequencing used peripheral blood, obtained 28 days after the second dose of the MenACWY control vaccine. Receptors originate from an adult who received the MenACWY meningococcal vaccine as a control. Both conserved end residues are part of each CDR3. The D gene is left open where the match is weak. Part of the rows lack a size; the others show once, few, many or a class for expanded clones.

TRBV30	once	TRBJ2-2	NA	CAWTRNTGELFF	TGTGCCTGGACAAGAAACACCGGGGAGCTGTTTTTT
TRBV14	NA	TRBJ2-3	TRBD2	CASSQAPTLLAGAPTDTQYF	TGTGCCAGCAGCCAAGCCCCCACCCTACTAGCGGGGGCGCCCACAGATACGCAGTATTTT
TRBV28	NA	TRBJ2-1	NA	CASSLGLPYNEQFF	TGTGCCAGCAGTTTAGGACTACCGTACAATGAGCAGTTCTTC
TRBV6-1	NA	TRBJ1-4	NA	CASSEGGGPNEKLFF	TGTGCCAGCAGCGAAGGTGGAGGCCCTAATGAAAAACTGTTTTTT
TRBV27	NA	TRBJ1-2	TRBD1	CASSPRDRAAGYTF	TGTGCCAGCAGTCCCCGGGACAGGGCTGCTGGCTACACCTTC
TRBV12-2	NA	TRBJ1-2	NA	CASRGDRGLYGYTF	TGTGCAAGTCGCGGGGACAGAGGACTCTATGGCTACACCTTC
TRBV4-2	few	TRBJ1-2	NA	CASSQVGAEGYTF	TGTGCCAGCAGCCAGGTGGGGGCGGAGGGCTACACCTTC
TRBV5-1	many	TRBJ2-5	TRBD2	CASRFSGRETQYF	TGCGCCAGCAGGTTTAGCGGGAGAGAGACCCAGTACTTC
TRBV12-3/TRBV12-4	NA	TRBJ1-5	NA	CASNRGGNQPQHF	TGTGCCAGCAACCGGGGGGGGAATCAGCCCCAGCATTTT
TRBV5-4	NA	TRBJ1-4	TRBD1	CASSDRGATNEKLFF	TGTGCCAGCAGCGACAGGGGGGCAACTAATGAAAAACTGTTTTTT
TRBV4-2	few	TRBJ1-2	NA	CASSPPGLANYGYTF	TGTGCCAGCAGCCCACCGGGGTTGGCAAACTATGGCTACACCTTC
TRBV28	NA	TRBJ2-5	TRBD1	CASSSRQGGVETQYF	TGTGCCAGCAGTTCCCGACAGGGGGGTGTAGAGACCCAGTACTTC
TRBV30	NA	TRBJ2-1	TRBD1	CAWSVHRGKKNEQFF	TGTGCCTGGAGTGTACACAGGGGGAAAAAAAATGAGCAGTTCTTC
TRBV19	NA	TRBJ2-2	NA	CASSITQGSGELFF	TGTGCCAGTAGTATTACTCAGGGTTCCGGGGAGCTGTTTTTT
TRBV6-5	NA	TRBJ1-6	NA	CASSWGANSPLHF	TGTGCCAGCAGTTGGGGGGCAAATTCACCCCTCCACTTT
TRBV2	NA	TRBJ1-1	TRBD1	CASSRTGSPEAFF	TGTGCCAGCAGTAGGACAGGGTCGCCTGAAGCTTTCTTT
TRBV29-1	NA	TRBJ2-3	TRBD2	CSVEAAGATFSTDTQYF	TGCAGCGTTGAAGCCGCGGGAGCGACGTTTAGCACAGATACGCAGTATTTT
TRBV6-1	NA	TRBJ2-7	TRBD2	CASSEAPGGREQYF	TGTGCCAGCAGTGAAGCGCCGGGGGGGCGTGAGCAGTACTTC
TRBV7-2	NA	TRBJ1-5	NA	CASVRTAGQPQHF	TGTGCCAGCGTCAGGACAGCTGGTCAGCCCCAGCATTTT
TRBV6-5	NA	TRBJ2-7	NA	CATNEGVKFYEQYF	TGTGCCACCAACGAGGGGGTTAAATTCTACGAGCAGTACTTC
TRBV7-2	NA	TRBJ2-7	TRBD1	CASSTQGAAYEQYF	TGTGCCAGCAGCACCCAGGGGGCTGCCTACGAGCAGTACTTC
TRBV2	NA	TRBJ1-5	TRBD1	CASSLPTGQGYNQPQHF	TGTGCCAGCAGTCTTCCTACGGGACAGGGTTACAATCAGCCCCAGCATTTT
TRBV10-3	NA	TRBJ2-5	NA	CAISDTGDGHQETQYF	TGTGCCATCAGTGATACAGGTGACGGTCACCAAGAGACCCAGTACTTC
TRBV4-2	NA	TRBJ1-4	NA	CASSQGEGTNEKLFF	TGTGCCAGCAGCCAAGGAGAAGGAACTAATGAAAAACTGTTTTTT
TRBV6-1	NA	TRBJ1-5	NA	CASSEVWGSGNQPQHF	TGTGCCAGCAGTGAAGTCTGGGGTTCGGGCAATCAGCCCCAGCATTTT
TRBV2	few	TRBJ1-4	TRBD1	CASRERQGGIATNEKLFF	TGTGCCAGCAGGGAAAGACAGGGGGGCATTGCAACTAATGAAAAACTGTTTTTT
TRBV2	NA	TRBJ1-2	TRBD1	CASSTGTARNGYTF	TGTGCCAGCAGTACCGGGACAGCTCGTAATGGCTACACCTTC
TRBV28	NA	TRBJ2-1	NA	CASSLGGRGHEQFF	TGTGCCAGCAGTTTAGGAGGGAGAGGACATGAGCAGTTCTTC
TRBV2	NA	TRBJ1-6	NA	CASSADSPLHF	TGTGCCAGCAGTGCGGATTCACCCCTCCACTTT
TRBV6-5	NA	TRBJ1-2	NA	CASRSVAMGYTF	TGTGCCAGCAGATCCGTAGCTATGGGCTACACCTTC
TRBV7-8	NA	TRBJ1-4	NA	CASSPTGSRDEKLFF	TGTGCCAGCAGCCCCACAGGGAGTCGAGATGAAAAACTGTTTTTT
TRBV6-6	few	TRBJ2-2	TRBD2	CASSYGTSGLRELFF	TGTGCCAGCAGTTACGGGACTAGCGGGCTCAGGGAGCTGTTTTTT
TRBV7-2	NA	TRBJ1-1	NA	CASSFNGDTEAFF	TGTGCCAGCAGTTTTAACGGCGACACTGAAGCTTTCTTT
TRBV5-4	NA	TRBJ2-3	TRBD2	CASVDSGNSDTQYF	TGTGCCAGCGTGGATAGCGGGAATTCAGATACGCAGTATTTT
TRBV7-2	NA	TRBJ1-5	TRBD1	CASSLGQGGYQPQHF	TGTGCCAGCAGCTTAGGACAGGGGGGTTATCAGCCCCAGCATTTT
TRBV15	NA	TRBJ1-1	NA	CATSRMNTEAFF	TGTGCCACCAGCAGAATGAACACTGAAGCTTTCTTT
TRBV28	NA	TRBJ1-5	NA	CASRIQALSQPQHF	TGTGCCAGCAGAATACAGGCTTTGAGTCAGCCCCAGCATTTT
TRBV4-3	NA	TRBJ1-2	NA	CASSQEWSNYGYTF	TGCGCCAGCAGCCAAGAGTGGTCAAACTATGGCTACACCTTC
TRBV3-1/TRBV3-2	NA	TRBJ2-1	NA	CASSQLVSNNEQFF	TGTGCCAGCAGCCAATTGGTCAGCAACAATGAGCAGTTCTTC
TRBV5-1	NA	TRBJ2-1	NA	CASSPAARSYNEQFF	TGCGCCAGCAGCCCAGCGGCCCGTTCCTACAATGAGCAGTTCTTC
TRBV7-3	NA	TRBJ1-1	NA	CASSPGGVNTEAFF	TGTGCCAGCAGCCCCGGGGGGGTGAACACTGAAGCTTTCTTT
TRBV7-8	NA	TRBJ1-2	TRBD1	CASSSRTGDNYGYTF	TGTGCCAGCAGCTCAAGGACAGGGGATAACTATGGCTACACCTTC